This T cell receptor (beta chain) was retrieved from a study of T-cell reconstitution after alpha-beta-depleted transplantation in children. Looked up from germline, CDR1 is MNHEY and CDR2 is SMNVEV (reference sequence). This CDR3 comprises 18 residues. V shed 6 bases and J shed 0 bases, with 20 bases lying between them. Construction of the TCRbeta library involved unique molecular identifiers. Each CDR3 protein is one row after TCRdb ran MiXCR on the PCR reads. The sample lists around 530,000 distinct CDR3 sequences, roughly 33% occurring once. The chain uses TRBV27 and TRBJ2-2; perhaps TRBD2 as D (5 bases). The source material was PBMCs from the stem cell graft donor, sampled from the stem cell graft. This TCR came from a human donor who donated a stem cell graft to a child with aplastic anemia. The CDR3 nucleotides read TGTGCCAGCAGCTTAAAGAGGGTGGGATACCCGAACACCGGGGAGCTGTTTTTT. This encodes CASSLKRVGYPNTGELFF.